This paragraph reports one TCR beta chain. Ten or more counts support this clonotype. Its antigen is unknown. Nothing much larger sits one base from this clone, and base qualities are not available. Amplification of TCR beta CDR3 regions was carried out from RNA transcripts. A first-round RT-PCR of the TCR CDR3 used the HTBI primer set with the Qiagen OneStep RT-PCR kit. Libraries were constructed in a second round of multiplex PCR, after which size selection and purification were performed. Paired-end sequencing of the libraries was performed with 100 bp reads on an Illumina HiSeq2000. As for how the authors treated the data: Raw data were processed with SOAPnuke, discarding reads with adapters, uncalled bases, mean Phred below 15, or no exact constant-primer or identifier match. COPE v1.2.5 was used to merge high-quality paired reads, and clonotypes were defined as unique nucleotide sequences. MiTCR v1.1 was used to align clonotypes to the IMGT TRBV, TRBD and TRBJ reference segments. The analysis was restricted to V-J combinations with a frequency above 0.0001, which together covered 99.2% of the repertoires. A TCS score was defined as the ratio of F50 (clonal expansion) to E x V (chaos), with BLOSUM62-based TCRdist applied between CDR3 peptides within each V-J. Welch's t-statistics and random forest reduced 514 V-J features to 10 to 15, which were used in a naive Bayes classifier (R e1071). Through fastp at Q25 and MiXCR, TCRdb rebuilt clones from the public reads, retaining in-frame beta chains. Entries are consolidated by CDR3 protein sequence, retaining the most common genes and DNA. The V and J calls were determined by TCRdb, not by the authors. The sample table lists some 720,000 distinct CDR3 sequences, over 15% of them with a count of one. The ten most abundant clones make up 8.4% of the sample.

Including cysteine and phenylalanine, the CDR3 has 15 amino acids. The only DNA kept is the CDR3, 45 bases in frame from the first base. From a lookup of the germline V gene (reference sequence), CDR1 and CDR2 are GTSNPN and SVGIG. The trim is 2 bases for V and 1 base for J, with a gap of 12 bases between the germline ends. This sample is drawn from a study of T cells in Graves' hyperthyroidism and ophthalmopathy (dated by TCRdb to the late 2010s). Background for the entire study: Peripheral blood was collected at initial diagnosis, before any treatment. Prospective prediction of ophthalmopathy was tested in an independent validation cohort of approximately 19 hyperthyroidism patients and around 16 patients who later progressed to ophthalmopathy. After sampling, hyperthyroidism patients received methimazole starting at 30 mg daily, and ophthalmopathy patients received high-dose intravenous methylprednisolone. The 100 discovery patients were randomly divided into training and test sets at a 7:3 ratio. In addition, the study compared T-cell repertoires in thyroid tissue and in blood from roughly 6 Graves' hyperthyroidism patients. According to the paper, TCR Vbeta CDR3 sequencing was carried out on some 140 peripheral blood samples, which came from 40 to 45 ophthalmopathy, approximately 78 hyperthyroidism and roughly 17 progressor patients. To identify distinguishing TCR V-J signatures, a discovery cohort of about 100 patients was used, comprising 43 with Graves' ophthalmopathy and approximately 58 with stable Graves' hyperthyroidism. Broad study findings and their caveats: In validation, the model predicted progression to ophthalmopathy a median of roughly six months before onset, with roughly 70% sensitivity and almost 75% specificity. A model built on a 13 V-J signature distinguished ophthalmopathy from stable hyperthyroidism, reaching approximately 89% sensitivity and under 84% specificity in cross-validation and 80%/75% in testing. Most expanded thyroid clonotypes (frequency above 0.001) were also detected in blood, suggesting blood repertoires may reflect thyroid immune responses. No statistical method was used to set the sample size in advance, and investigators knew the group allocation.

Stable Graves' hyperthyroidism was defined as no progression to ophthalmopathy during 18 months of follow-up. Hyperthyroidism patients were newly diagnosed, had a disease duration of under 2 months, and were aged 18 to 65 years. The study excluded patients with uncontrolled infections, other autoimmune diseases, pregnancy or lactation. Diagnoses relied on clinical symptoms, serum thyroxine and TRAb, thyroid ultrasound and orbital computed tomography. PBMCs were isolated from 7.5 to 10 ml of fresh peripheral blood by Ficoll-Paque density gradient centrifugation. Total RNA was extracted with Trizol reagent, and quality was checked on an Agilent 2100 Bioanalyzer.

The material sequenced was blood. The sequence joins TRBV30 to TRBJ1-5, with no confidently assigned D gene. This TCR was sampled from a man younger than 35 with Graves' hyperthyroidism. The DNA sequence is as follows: TGTGCCTGGAGTAAAGGGCAGTCGAGCAATCAGCCCCAGCATTTT. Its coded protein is CAWSKGQSSNQPQHF.